This note documents a single T cell receptor beta chain sequence. This sample was included in a study of CD8 T cells in Susac syndrome. V lost 0 bases and J lost 4; bases outside the gene matches: 8. CDR1 is DFQATT and CDR2 is SNEGSKA in the germline V gene (reference sequence). This CDR3 is built from 15 residues. RNA amounts of about 0.5 to 1 ug underwent reverse transcription with random hexamers. One entry per CDR3 protein results from TCRdb running MiXCR on the immunoSEQ multiplex PCR reads. The table records 300,000 to 350,000 distinct CDR3 sequences, under 95% of them present only once. This sequence joins TRBV20-1 and TRBJ2-7, with 8 bases lining up with TRBD1. The sequence was obtained from a human donor with multiple sclerosis. The source material was CD4+ T cells from PBMCs. The CDR3 bases are TGCAGTGCTAGAGAGGAGGTGGGGACAGGATACGAGCAGTACTTC. It codes for CSAREEVGTGYEQYF.